These T cell receptor beta chains were read from a single sample in a study of shared clonotypes between healthy human individuals. Profiling relied on immunoSEQ multiplex PCR, and the TCRdb table lists in-frame clones only, not all of them. This table holds just over 2,000,000 clones, approximately 95% found once. Sample: naive CD8+ T cells sorted from blood. These receptors all stem from a man younger than 35 in good health. Each CDR3 is given with its conserved first and last residue. D genes are given only for firm matches. Expanded clones are given a class, and other clones once, few, many or no size at all.

>NA|TRBJ2-1|TRBV6-1|NA
CASSDQAGFIGYNEQFF
TGTGCCAGCAGTGATCAGGCAGGTTTCATAGGCTACAATGAGCAGTTCTTC
>NA|TRBJ1-6|TRBV4-1|NA
CASSQGRASSYNSPLHF
TGCGCCAGCAGCCAAGGTAGGGCCAGCTCCTATAATTCACCCCTCCACTTT
>NA|TRBJ2-1|TRBV9|NA
CASSVGGREQFF
TGTGCCAGCAGCGTAGGGGGACGGGAGCAGTTCTTC
>TRBD1|TRBJ2-1|TRBV4-1|NA
CASSQADRSNEQFF
TGCGCCAGCAGCCAAGCGGACAGGAGCAATGAGCAGTTCTTC
>TRBD1|TRBJ1-2|TRBV10-3|NA
CAISGGQGTSGYTF
TGTGCCATCAGTGGGGGACAGGGAACGTCCGGCTACACCTTC
>TRBD1|TRBJ2-7|TRBV15|NA
CATSISGQKVYEQYF
TGTGCCACCAGCATTTCGGGACAGAAGGTTTACGAGCAGTACTTC
>TRBD1|TRBJ2-7|TRBV25-1|NA
CASRDRVIGEQYF
TGTGCCAGCAGGGACAGGGTCATTGGCGAGCAGTACTTC
>NA|TRBJ2-2|TRBV5-4|NA
CASSLVAGNTGELFF
TGTGCCAGCAGCTTGGTCGCAGGAAACACCGGGGAGCTGTTTTTT
>TRBD2|TRBJ2-7|TRBV2|NA
CASIRAIAGTIHHEQYF
TGTGCCAGCATCCGCGCCATAGCGGGAACAATCCACCACGAGCAGTACTTC
>NA|TRBJ2-1|TRBV27|NA
CASSLSSGSYNEQFF
TGTGCCAGCAGTTTAAGTAGCGGATCCTACAATGAGCAGTTCTTC
>TRBD1|TRBJ1-2|TRBV7-6|NA
CASSFLLGGSKDGYTF
TGTGCCAGCAGCTTCCTTTTAGGGGGCTCGAAGGATGGCTACACCTTC
>NA|TRBJ2-7|TRBV11-2|NA
CASSNLGEWEQYF
TGTGCCAGCAGCAACCTAGGGGAATGGGAGCAGTACTTC
>NA|TRBJ2-3|TRBV30|NA
CAWSVRSEPDTQYF
TGTGCCTGGAGTGTACGATCCGAGCCAGATACGCAGTATTTT
>NA|TRBJ2-2|TRBV9|few
CASTPLEVTGELFF
TGTGCCAGCACCCCCCTTGAGGTTACCGGGGAGCTGTTTTTT
>NA|TRBJ2-7|TRBV6-5|once
CASSLGEGYEQYF
TGTGCCAGCAGCCTTGGAGAGGGCTACGAGCAGTACTTC
>NA|TRBJ2-3|TRBV9|NA
CASSGTGSTDTQYF
TGTGCCAGCAGCGGGACCGGGAGCACAGATACGCAGTATTTT
>TRBD2|TRBJ2-5|TRBV9|NA
CASSVVFALAGPYGTQYF
TGTGCCAGCAGCGTAGTCTTTGCTCTAGCGGGGCCATATGGGACCCAGTACTTC
>NA|TRBJ2-3|TRBV27|NA
CASSPLDSHTDTQYF
TGTGCCAGCAGTCCCCTGGACAGCCACACAGATACGCAGTATTTT
>NA|TRBJ1-1|TRBV28|NA
CASSLGTTTEAFF
TGTGCCAGCAGTCTAGGGACGACAACTGAAGCTTTCTTT
>TRBD2|TRBJ2-3|TRBV27|NA
CASSFNRGVQYF
TGTGCCAGCAGTTTTAATCGGGGGGTGCAGTATTTT
>NA|TRBJ2-1|TRBV7-2|NA
CASSLVLGGSSYNEQFF
TGTGCCAGCAGCTTAGTTCTCGGTGGAAGCTCCTACAATGAGCAGTTCTTC
>NA|TRBJ2-1|TRBV5-6|NA
CASSSRGAPTYNEQFF
TGTGCCAGCAGCTCCCGGGGGGCCCCTACTTACAATGAGCAGTTCTTC
>NA|TRBJ1-2|TRBV5-4|NA
CASILPGGGGYTF
TGTGCCAGCATCCTCCCGGGGGGTGGTGGCTACACCTTC
>TRBD2|TRBJ2-7|TRBV14|NA
CASSPLAGGYEQYF
TGTGCCAGCAGCCCACTAGCGGGGGGCTACGAGCAGTACTTC
>TRBD1|TRBJ2-7|TRBV4-1|NA
CASSQRGTGITYEQYF
TGCGCCAGCAGCCAGAGGGGGACAGGGATCACCTACGAGCAGTACTTC
>NA|TRBJ2-5|TRBV2|NA
CATKGEYYQETQYF
TGTGCCACCAAGGGGGAGTATTACCAAGAGACCCAGTACTTC
>NA|TRBJ2-7|TRBV30|NA
CAWEQNTGTPYEQYF
TGTGCTTGGGAACAAAACACCGGGACACCCTACGAGCAGTACTTC
>TRBD1|TRBJ2-7|TRBV13|NA
CASSLEPGQGYYEQYF
TGTGCCAGCAGCTTAGAGCCGGGACAGGGCTACTACGAGCAGTACTTC
>NA|TRBJ1-5|TRBV6-5|NA
CASSFLEGQPQHF
TGTGCCAGCAGTTTTTTAGAGGGGCAGCCCCAGCATTTT
>NA|TRBJ2-7|TRBV9|once
CASSVDGSGSGGQYF
TGTGCCAGCAGCGTAGATGGTAGCGGAAGTGGAGGGCAGTACTTC
>NA|TRBJ2-7|TRBV7-9|NA
CASSEAGSSYEQYF
TGTGCCAGCAGCGAAGCAGGGTCGTCCTACGAGCAGTACTTC
>NA|TRBJ2-7|TRBV5-5|once
CASSFRDSFSYEQYF
TGTGCCAGCAGCTTCCGGGACTCCTTCTCCTACGAGCAGTACTTC
>TRBD1|TRBJ2-1|TRBV13|NA
CASSSRDRGNNEQFF
TGTGCCAGCAGTTCCCGGGACAGAGGAAACAATGAGCAGTTCTTC
>NA|TRBJ2-3|TRBV9|NA
CASSVGRTDTQYF
TGTGCCAGCAGCGTCGGACGCACAGATACGCAGTATTTT
>TRBD2|TRBJ2-7|TRBV4-3|NA
CASSQEGPGLAYEQYF
TGCGCCAGCAGCCAAGAGGGACCGGGACTAGCCTACGAGCAGTACTTC
>NA|TRBJ2-3|TRBV9|NA
CASSVDGTGTDTQYF
TGTGCCAGCAGCGTAGATGGGACGGGCACAGATACGCAGTATTTT
>TRBD1|TRBJ1-5|TRBV5-1|NA
CASSYSTGGGQPQHF
TGCGCCAGCAGTTACTCAACAGGGGGCGGTCAGCCCCAGCATTTT
>NA|TRBJ1-3|TRBV27|NA
CASSLAGLSGNTIYF
TGTGCCAGCAGTTTAGCCGGACTATCTGGAAACACCATATATTTT
>TRBD1|TRBJ2-7|TRBV11-1|NA
CASALSGQLSYEQYF
TGTGCCAGCGCCCTGTCGGGACAGCTTTCCTACGAGCAGTACTTC
>NA|TRBJ1-1|TRBV7-9|NA
CASSARAGGRNAEAFF
TGTGCCAGCAGCGCCCGCGCGGGGGGCCGGAACGCTGAAGCTTTCTTT
>TRBD2|TRBJ2-2|TRBV4-3|NA
CASSQGTSGRTGELFF
TGCGCCAGCAGCCAGGGAACTAGCGGGAGAACCGGGGAGCTGTTTTTT
>NA|TRBJ2-7|TRBV7-9|once
CASRGDSYEQYF
TGTGCCAGCAGGGGGGATTCCTACGAGCAGTACTTC
>NA|TRBJ1-1|TRBV15|once
CATSRGRNTEAFF
TGTGCCACCAGCAGAGGGAGGAACACTGAAGCTTTCTTT
>NA|TRBJ1-5|TRBV6-5|once
CASSPDRNQPQHF
TGTGCCAGCAGCCCCGACAGAAATCAGCCCCAGCATTTT